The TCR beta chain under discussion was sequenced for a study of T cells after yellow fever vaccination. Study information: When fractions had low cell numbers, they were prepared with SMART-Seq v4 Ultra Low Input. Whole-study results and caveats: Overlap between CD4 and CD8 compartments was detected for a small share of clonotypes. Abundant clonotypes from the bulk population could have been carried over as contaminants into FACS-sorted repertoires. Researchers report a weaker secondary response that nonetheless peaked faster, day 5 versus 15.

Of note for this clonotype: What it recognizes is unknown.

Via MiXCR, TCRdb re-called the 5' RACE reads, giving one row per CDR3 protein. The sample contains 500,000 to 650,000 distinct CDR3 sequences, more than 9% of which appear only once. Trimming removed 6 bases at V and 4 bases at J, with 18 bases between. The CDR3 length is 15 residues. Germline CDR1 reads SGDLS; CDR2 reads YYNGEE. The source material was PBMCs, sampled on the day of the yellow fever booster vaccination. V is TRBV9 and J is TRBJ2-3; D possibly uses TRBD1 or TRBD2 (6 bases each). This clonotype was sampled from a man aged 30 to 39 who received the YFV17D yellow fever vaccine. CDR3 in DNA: TGTGCCAGCACCTCGAGGGGGGACGTCGCAGATACGCAGTATTTT. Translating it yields CASTSRGDVADTQYF.